A selection of T cell receptor beta chains follows, all from one sample in a study of blood T cells in healthy people across ages. TCRdb re-called the 5' RACE reads with MiXCR, one entry per CDR3 protein. The sample shows around 780,000 distinct CDR3 sequences, under 30% of them seen only once. The sample was also linked to a second study, of T cells of mothers and their children.

The sample was blood. These TCRs come from a boy aged 10-17 years in good health. The CDR3 runs from the conserved cysteine through the conserved F or W. Each record gives: clone size, D gene, J gene, V gene, CDR3 protein, CDR3 DNA. A D gene is named only where the DNA matches it firmly. Some rows mark clone size as missing; the rest say once, few, many or name a class of expanded clone.

.	TRBD1	TRBJ2-6	TRBV6-5	CASSYSGQGSGANVLTF	TGTGCCAGCAGTTACTCGGGACAGGGCTCTGGGGCCAACGTCCTGACTTTC
few	.	TRBJ2-5	TRBV28	CASRLRGQETQYF	TGTGCCAGCAGACTCAGGGGACAAGAGACCCAGTACTTC
few	.	TRBJ2-5	TRBV15	CATSRDASNEQLF	TGTGCCACCAGCAGAGATGCTTCCAATGAGCAGCTCTTC
.	TRBD2	TRBJ2-5	TRBV10-3	CAISGGTSGETQYF	TGTGCCATCAGTGGGGGGACTAGCGGAGAGACCCAGTACTTC
.	TRBD1	TRBJ2-1	TRBV6-1	CASSVGQGYNEQFF	TGTGCCAGCAGTGTGGGACAGGGCTACAATGAGCAGTTCTTC
.	.	TRBJ2-7	TRBV29-1	CSVGGTNGYEQYF	TGCAGCGTTGGGGGGACAAATGGGTACGAGCAGTACTTC
.	.	TRBJ1-1	TRBV6-6	CASIRDSTGTEAFF	TGTGCCAGCATAAGGGACTCCACGGGCACTGAAGCTTTCTTT
few	.	TRBJ2-3	TRBV11-1	CASSLGGRGTDTQYF	TGTGCCAGCAGCTTAGGCGGACGGGGGACAGATACGCAGTATTTT
.	.	TRBJ2-1	TRBV2	CASSGDYLRHNEQFF	TGTGCCAGCAGTGGAGACTACCTGCGACACAATGAGCAGTTCTTC
.	.	TRBJ1-6	TRBV3-1	CASSQAISPLHF	TGTGCCAGCAGCCAAGCCATTTCACCCCTCCACTTT
few	.	TRBJ1-1	TRBV29-1	CSVVHRDWGTEAFF	TGCAGCGTGGTTCACAGGGACTGGGGCACTGAAGCTTTCTTT
few	TRBD1	TRBJ1-1	TRBV18	CASSPRSRTGRTEAFF	TGTGCCAGCTCACCTCGAAGCCGGACAGGAAGGACTGAAGCTTTCTTT
few	.	TRBJ2-5	TRBV25-1	CASSPITQRMTQYF	TGTGCCAGCAGCCCCATAACACAGCGTATGACCCAGTACTTC
few	TRBD2	TRBJ2-1	TRBV7-2	CASSSTGGVGEQFF	TGTGCCAGCAGCTCCACTGGGGGGGTGGGTGAGCAGTTCTTC
.	.	TRBJ1-2	TRBV29-1	CSALRGGRYGYTF	TGCAGCGCCCTCAGGGGCGGGAGGTATGGCTACACCTTC
.	TRBD2	TRBJ2-1	TRBV2	CASIASREGYNEQFF	TGTGCCAGCATTGCTAGCAGGGAGGGATACAATGAGCAGTTCTTC
.	TRBD1	TRBJ1-4	TRBV5-1	CASSRTGGLNEKLFF	TGCGCCAGCAGCCGAACAGGGGGCCTTAATGAAAAACTGTTTTTT
few	.	TRBJ2-7	TRBV20-1	CSATQGYEQYF	TGCAGTGCCACCCAGGGCTACGAGCAGTACTTC
few	.	TRBJ1-4	TRBV12-3/TRBV12-4	CASSLSLAKLFF	TGTGCCAGCAGTTTAAGCCTTGCTAAACTGTTTTTT
.	.	TRBJ2-3	TRBV29-1	CSANAGTDTQYF	TGCAGCGCCAACGCGGGCACAGATACGCAGTATTTT
.	TRBD2	TRBJ2-5	TRBV29-1	CSYSGGQETQYF	TGCAGCTATAGCGGGGGACAAGAGACCCAGTACTTC
few	.	TRBJ1-1	TRBV5-1	CASRGTRVEAFF	TGCGCCAGCAGGGGGACGAGGGTTGAAGCTTTCTTT
few	.	TRBJ2-4	TRBV12-3/TRBV12-4	CASSFAPGAKAKNIQYF	TGTGCCAGCAGTTTCGCCCCGGGGGCTAAGGCCAAAAACATTCAGTACTTC
few	.	TRBJ1-2	TRBV14	CASSQRQEANYGYTF	TGTGCCAGCAGCCAAAGACAGGAAGCTAACTATGGCTACACCTTC
few	.	TRBJ2-6	TRBV19	CASSMTVTGANVLTF	TGTGCCAGTAGTATGACCGTAACCGGGGCCAACGTCCTGACTTTC
.	.	TRBJ1-1	TRBV7-6	CASSLVRQSGFSGVAFF	TGTGCCAGCAGCTTAGTGAGACAGTCGGGATTTAGCGGGGTCGCTTTCTTT
.	TRBD1	TRBJ1-6	TRBV7-9	CASSQDRNNSPLHF	TGTGCCAGCAGCCAGGACAGGAATAATTCACCCCTCCACTTT
few	TRBD2	TRBJ2-5	TRBV5-1	CASSLAPSGDQETQYF	TGCGCCAGCAGCTTGGCTCCTAGCGGGGATCAAGAGACCCAGTACTTC
few	TRBD2	TRBJ2-7	TRBV6-1	CASSEGGAGSPYF	TGTGCCAGCAGTGAAGGGGGAGCGGGGAGTCCGTACTTC
.	.	TRBJ2-3	TRBV29-1	CSVGGLVHNTDTQYF	TGCAGCGTCGGGGGTCTAGTGCACAACACAGATACGCAGTATTTT
few	.	TRBJ2-1	TRBV9	CASSVDEGNYNEQFF	TGCGCCAGCAGCGTAGACGAGGGGAACTACAATGAGCAGTTCTTC
few	.	TRBJ2-7	TRBV4-1	CASSHIGHRTYEQYF	TGCGCCAGCAGCCACATAGGTCACAGGACCTACGAGCAGTACTTC
few	TRBD2	TRBJ2-3	TRBV6-5	CASSDSGGFSDTQYF	TGTGCCAGCAGCGATAGCGGGGGGTTCTCAGATACGCAGTATTTT
few	TRBD2	TRBJ2-5	TRBV13	CASSLGPMTSTQTQYF	TGTGCCAGCAGCTTAGGGCCTATGACTAGCACACAGACCCAGTACTTC
few	.	TRBJ1-1	TRBV6-6	CASSYSTTQGTEAFF	TGTGCCAGCAGTTACTCGACGACCCAGGGCACTGAAGCTTTCTTT
.	TRBD2	TRBJ2-1	TRBV14	CASSSHRGGSYNEQFF	TGTGCCAGCAGTTCCCACCGGGGGGGCTCCTACAATGAGCAGTTCTTC
.	TRBD2	TRBJ2-5	TRBV28	CASSLKLAGHQETQYF	TGTGCCAGCAGTTTAAAACTAGCGGGGCACCAAGAGACCCAGTACTTC
.	TRBD1	TRBJ1-1	TRBV28	CASGGDRLYTEAFF	TGTGCCAGCGGCGGGGACAGGCTGTACACTGAAGCTTTCTTT
.	TRBD2	TRBJ2-7	TRBV5-1	CASSLERGGKNEQYF	TGCGCCAGCAGCTTGGAGCGGGGGGGCAAGAACGAGCAGTACTTC
.	.	TRBJ2-1	TRBV7-9	CASSSDGVYNEQFF	TGTGCCAGCAGCTCGGACGGAGTATACAATGAGCAGTTCTTC
.	TRBD1	TRBJ2-3	TRBV2	CASSERTGGSSDTRYF	TGTGCCAGCAGTGAAAGGACAGGAGGATCTTCGGATACGCGGTATTTT
few	.	TRBJ2-7	TRBV6-6	CASSYTSDEQYF	TGTGCCAGCAGTTACACCTCGGACGAGCAGTACTTC
few	TRBD2	TRBJ2-5	TRBV28	CASSLPSLASGGETQYF	TGTGCCAGCAGCCTTCCCTCTCTGGCTAGCGGGGGGGAGACCCAGTACTTC
few	.	TRBJ2-1	TRBV4-3	CASSQDHSVYNEQFF	TGCGCCAGCAGCCAAGATCATTCGGTCTACAATGAGCAGTTCTTC
few	.	TRBJ2-7	TRBV5-1	CASTVGVGYGEQYF	TGCGCCAGCACGGTCGGGGTCGGGTATGGCGAGCAGTACTTC
.	.	TRBJ2-7	TRBV6-6	CASSNSGESSYEQYF	TGTGCCAGCAGTAACTCAGGGGAGAGCTCCTACGAGCAGTACTTC
.	.	TRBJ2-5	TRBV20-1	CSAKFGGVETQYF	TGCAGTGCTAAATTTGGAGGGGTGGAGACCCAGTACTTC
few	.	TRBJ2-5	TRBV12-3/TRBV12-4	CASSPKRSSGETQYF	TGTGCCAGCAGTCCCAAGAGGAGTTCGGGGGAGACCCAGTACTTC
.	TRBD1	TRBJ1-4	TRBV27	CASRTGTGGLFGEKLFF	TGTGCCAGCAGAACCGGGACAGGGGGCCTGTTTGGTGAAAAACTGTTTTTT
few	.	TRBJ2-5	TRBV10-2	CASKDSIQETQYF	TGCGCCAGCAAAGACAGCATCCAAGAGACCCAGTACTTC
.	TRBD1	TRBJ2-7	TRBV29-1	CSAEQGSYEQYF	TGCAGCGCGGAACAGGGGAGCTACGAGCAGTACTTC
.	.	TRBJ2-5	TRBV11-2	CASSLGPTQYF	TGTGCCAGCAGCTTAGGTCCGACCCAGTACTTC
.	TRBD1	TRBJ2-7	TRBV18	CASSLRTGQGYEQYF	TGTGCCAGCTCACTACGAACAGGACAGGGCTACGAGCAGTACTTC
few	TRBD1	TRBJ1-1	TRBV12-3/TRBV12-4	CASTLGQGGTEAFF	TGTGCCAGCACCTTGGGACAGGGGGGGACTGAAGCTTTCTTT
.	.	TRBJ2-4	TRBV4-1	CASSQDGARQAIQYF	TGCGCCAGCAGCCAAGATGGGGCAAGACAGGCCATTCAGTACTTC
once	.	TRBJ2-7	TRBV11-2	CASSLFAETVGGKDEQYF	TGTGCCAGCAGCTTGTTCGCCGAAACGGTGGGGGGCAAGGACGAGCAGTACTTC
.	TRBD1	TRBJ1-5	TRBV15	CATSGDRSNQPQHF	TGTGCCACCAGCGGGGACAGGAGCAATCAGCCCCAGCATTTT
few	TRBD1	TRBJ1-6	TRBV5-1	CASSFGQGHSPLHF	TGCGCCAGCAGCTTTGGACAGGGGCATTCACCCCTCCACTTT
.	.	TRBJ2-2	TRBV7-6	CASSPGMGGTGELFF	TGTGCCAGCAGCCCCGGCATGGGAGGCACCGGGGAGCTGTTTTTT